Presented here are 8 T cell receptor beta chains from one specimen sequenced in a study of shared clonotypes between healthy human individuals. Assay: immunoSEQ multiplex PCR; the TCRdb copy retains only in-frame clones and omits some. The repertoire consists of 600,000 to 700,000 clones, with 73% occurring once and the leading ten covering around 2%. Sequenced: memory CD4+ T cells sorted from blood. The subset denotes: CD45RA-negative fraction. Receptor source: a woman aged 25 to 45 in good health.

The CDR3 bases are TGTGCCAGCCGTCTTGCGGGGGGCCATGGCTACACCTTC. Amino acids: CASRLAGGHGYTF. The genes are TRBV6-1 and TRBJ1-2, with a possible D match to TRBD1 (6 bases). Between the trimmed V and J ends, which lost 8 bases and 6 bases, there was a span of 16 bases. Per germline, CDR1 MNHNS and CDR2 SASEGT. The length of the CDR3 is 13 residues.

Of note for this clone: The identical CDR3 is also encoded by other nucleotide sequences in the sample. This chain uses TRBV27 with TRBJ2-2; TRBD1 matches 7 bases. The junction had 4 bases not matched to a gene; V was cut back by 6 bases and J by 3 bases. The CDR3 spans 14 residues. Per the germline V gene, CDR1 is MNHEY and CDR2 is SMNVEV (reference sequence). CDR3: CASSLQGYTGELFF. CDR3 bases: TGTGCCAGCAGCTTACAGGGGTACACCGGGGAGCTGTTTTTT.

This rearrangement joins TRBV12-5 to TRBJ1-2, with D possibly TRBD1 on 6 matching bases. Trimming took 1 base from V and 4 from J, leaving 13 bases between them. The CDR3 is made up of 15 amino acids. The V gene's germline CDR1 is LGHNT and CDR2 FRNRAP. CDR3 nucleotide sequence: TGTGCTAGTGGTTTGGGTCGGGACACTCTCTATGGCTACACCTTC. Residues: CASGLGRDTLYGYTF.

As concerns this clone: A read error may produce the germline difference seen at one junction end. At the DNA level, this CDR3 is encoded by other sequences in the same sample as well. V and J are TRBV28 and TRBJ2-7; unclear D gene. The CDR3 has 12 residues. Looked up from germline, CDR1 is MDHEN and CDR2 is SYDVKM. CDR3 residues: CASKGKPYEQYF. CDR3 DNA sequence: TGTGCCAGCAAAGGGAAGCCCTATGAGCAGTACTTC.

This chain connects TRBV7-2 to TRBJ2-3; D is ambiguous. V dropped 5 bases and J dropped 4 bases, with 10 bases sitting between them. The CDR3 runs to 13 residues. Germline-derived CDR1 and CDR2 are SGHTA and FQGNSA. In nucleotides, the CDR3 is TGTGCCAGCAGCCAAACGACACCAGATACGCAGTATTTT. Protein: CASSQTTPDTQYF.

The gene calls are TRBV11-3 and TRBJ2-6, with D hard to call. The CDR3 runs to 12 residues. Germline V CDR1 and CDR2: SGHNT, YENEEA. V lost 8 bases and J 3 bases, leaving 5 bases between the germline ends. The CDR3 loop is CASVLGANVLTF. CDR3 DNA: TGTGCCAGCGTCCTTGGGGCCAACGTCCTGACTTTC.

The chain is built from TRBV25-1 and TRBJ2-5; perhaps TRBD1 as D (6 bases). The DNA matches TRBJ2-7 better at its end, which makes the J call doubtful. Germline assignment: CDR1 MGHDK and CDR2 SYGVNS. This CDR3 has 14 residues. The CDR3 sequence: CASSEGGRAYEQYF. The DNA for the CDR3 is TGTGCCAGCAGTGAAGGGGGCAGGGCCTACGAGCAGTACTTC.

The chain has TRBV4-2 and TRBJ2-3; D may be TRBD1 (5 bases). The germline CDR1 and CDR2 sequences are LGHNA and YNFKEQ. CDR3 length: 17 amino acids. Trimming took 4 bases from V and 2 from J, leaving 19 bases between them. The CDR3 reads CASSPSHQGLITDTQYF. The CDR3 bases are TGTGCCAGCAGCCCATCCCACCAGGGTTTGATCACAGATACGCAGTATTTT.